These T cell receptor beta chains were read from a single sample in a study of blood T cell repertoires in COVID-19. Generated by immunoSEQ multiplex PCR, the TCRdb table keeps only in-frame clones and is missing some. The table shows about 270,000 clones, with roughly 84% occurring only once. Source material: peripheral blood. These receptors were obtained from a woman between 18 and 30 years old with acute or convalescent COVID-19. The CDR3 runs from the conserved cysteine through the conserved F or W. D genes are given only for firm matches. Clone size is given for some rows only: seen once, a few or many times, or a class if the clone is expanded.

clone size: .
D gene: TRBD2
CDR3 length: 16
J gene: TRBJ2-1
V gene: TRBV28
CDR3 protein: CASSSLTSGSYNEQFF
CDR3 DNA: TGTGCCAGCAGTTCCCTGACTAGCGGGAGTTACAATGAGCAGTTCTTC

clone size: once
D gene: .
CDR3 length: 14
J gene: TRBJ2-5
V gene: TRBV5-1
CDR3 protein: CASSRGAGKETQYF
CDR3 DNA: TGCGCCAGCAGCCGCGGAGCGGGTAAAGAGACCCAGTACTTC

clone size: .
D gene: TRBD1
CDR3 length: 15
J gene: TRBJ2-7
V gene: TRBV19
CDR3 protein: CASSIAARGLYEQYF
CDR3 DNA: TGTGCCAGTAGTATAGCTGCCAGGGGGCTGTACGAGCAGTACTTC

clone size: .
D gene: TRBD1
CDR3 length: 16
J gene: TRBJ1-2
V gene: TRBV9
CDR3 protein: CASSVEGKQGVDGYTF
CDR3 DNA: TGTGCCAGCAGCGTAGAGGGGAAACAGGGGGTAGATGGCTACACCTTC

clone size: few
D gene: TRBD1
CDR3 length: 18
J gene: TRBJ2-5
V gene: TRBV19
CDR3 protein: CASSIDGWTGSYQETQYF
CDR3 DNA: TGTGCCAGTAGTATAGACGGTTGGACAGGCTCGTACCAAGAGACCCAGTACTTC

clone size: .
D gene: .
CDR3 length: 15
J gene: TRBJ2-1
V gene: TRBV6-2/TRBV6-3
CDR3 protein: CASSYSGARRTEQFF
CDR3 DNA: TGTGCCAGCAGTTACTCGGGGGCCCGGCGCACTGAGCAGTTCTTC

clone size: .
D gene: .
CDR3 length: 15
J gene: TRBJ2-2
V gene: TRBV10-2
CDR3 protein: CASNADVVSGGELFF
CDR3 DNA: TGCGCCAGCAACGCCGATGTAGTTAGTGGCGGGGAGCTGTTTTTT

clone size: .
D gene: .
CDR3 length: 15
J gene: TRBJ2-1
V gene: TRBV30
CDR3 protein: CAWPDQEGTYNEQFF
CDR3 DNA: TGTGCCTGGCCCGACCAGGAGGGTACCTACAATGAGCAGTTCTTC

clone size: .
D gene: .
CDR3 length: 13
J gene: TRBJ2-7
V gene: TRBV7-9
CDR3 protein: CASSWPWGLEQYF
CDR3 DNA: TGTGCCAGCAGCTGGCCATGGGGACTCGAGCAGTACTTC

clone size: few
D gene: .
CDR3 length: 15
J gene: TRBJ1-2
V gene: TRBV20-1
CDR3 protein: CSASRGQQMNYGYTF
CDR3 DNA: TGCAGTGCTAGTAGGGGACAACAGATGAACTATGGCTACACCTTC